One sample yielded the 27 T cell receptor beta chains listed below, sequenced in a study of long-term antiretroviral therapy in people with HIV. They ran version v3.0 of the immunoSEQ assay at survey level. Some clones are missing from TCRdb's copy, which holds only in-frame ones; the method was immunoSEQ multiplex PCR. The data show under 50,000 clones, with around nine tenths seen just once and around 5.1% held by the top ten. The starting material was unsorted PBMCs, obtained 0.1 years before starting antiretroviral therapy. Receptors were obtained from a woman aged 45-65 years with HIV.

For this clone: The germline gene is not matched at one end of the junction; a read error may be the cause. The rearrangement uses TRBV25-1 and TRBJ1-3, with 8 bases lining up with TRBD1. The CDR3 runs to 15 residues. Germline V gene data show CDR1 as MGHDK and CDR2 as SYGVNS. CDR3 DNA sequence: TGTGCCAGCAGTGCCAGGACAGGGCCTGGGAACACCATATATTTT. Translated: CASSARTGPGNTIYF.

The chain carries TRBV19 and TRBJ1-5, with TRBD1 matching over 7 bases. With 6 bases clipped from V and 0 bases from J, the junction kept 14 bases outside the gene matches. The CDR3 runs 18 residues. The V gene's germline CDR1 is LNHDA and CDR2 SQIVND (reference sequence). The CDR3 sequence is CASSPDRVGSYSNQPQHF. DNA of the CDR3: TGTGCCAGTAGCCCTGACAGGGTCGGATCGTATAGCAATCAGCCCCAGCATTTT.

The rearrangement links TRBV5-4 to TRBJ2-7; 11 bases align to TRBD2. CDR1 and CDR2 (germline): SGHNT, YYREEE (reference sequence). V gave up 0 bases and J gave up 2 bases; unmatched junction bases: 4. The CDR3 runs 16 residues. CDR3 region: CASSLGSSGGTYEQYF. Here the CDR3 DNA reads TGTGCCAGCAGCTTGGGCTCTAGCGGGGGGACCTACGAGCAGTACTTC.

CDR3 region: CASRNGTGGWETQYF. CDR3 in DNA: TGTGCCAGCAGAAACGGGACAGGGGGCTGGGAGACCCAGTACTTC. The chain links TRBV5-4 to TRBJ2-5; 12 bases are a match to TRBD1. J gave up 5 bases and V 5 bases, and 7 bases lay outside the gene matches. The germline gives CDR1 SGHNT, CDR2 YYREEE (reference sequence). CDR3 length: 15 residues. Based on the CDR3 plus reference TRBV5-4 and TRBJ2-5, the full variable domain is ETGVTQSPTHLIKTRGQQVTLRCSSQSGHNTVSWYQQALGQGPQFIFQYYREEENGRGNFPPRFSGLQFPNYSSELNVNALELDDSALYLCASRNGTGGWETQYFGPGTRLLVL.

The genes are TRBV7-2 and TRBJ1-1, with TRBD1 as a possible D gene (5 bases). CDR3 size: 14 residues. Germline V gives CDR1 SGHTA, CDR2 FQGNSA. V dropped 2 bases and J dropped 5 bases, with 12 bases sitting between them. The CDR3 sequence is CASSLMGVGTEAFF. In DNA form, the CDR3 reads TGTGCCAGCAGCTTAATGGGGGTCGGGACTGAAGCTTTCTTT.

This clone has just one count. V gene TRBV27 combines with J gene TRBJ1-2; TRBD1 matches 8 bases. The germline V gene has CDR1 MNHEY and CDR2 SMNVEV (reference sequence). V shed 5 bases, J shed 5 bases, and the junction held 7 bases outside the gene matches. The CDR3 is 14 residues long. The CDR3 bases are TGTGCCAGCAGTGCGGGACAGGCCCTATATGGCTACACCTTC. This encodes CASSAGQALYGYTF.

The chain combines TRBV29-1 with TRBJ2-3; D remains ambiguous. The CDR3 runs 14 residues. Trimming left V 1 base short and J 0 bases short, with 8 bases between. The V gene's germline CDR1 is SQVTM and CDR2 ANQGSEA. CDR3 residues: CSVEGSLSTDTQYF. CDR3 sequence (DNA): TGCAGCGTTGAAGGCAGCCTGAGCACAGATACGCAGTATTTT.

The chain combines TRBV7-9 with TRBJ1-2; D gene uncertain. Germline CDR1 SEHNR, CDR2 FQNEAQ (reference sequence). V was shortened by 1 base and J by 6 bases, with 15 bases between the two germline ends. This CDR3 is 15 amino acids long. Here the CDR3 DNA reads TGTGCCAGCAGCTTAGTAGCCAGGACCAGTAATGGCTACACCTTC. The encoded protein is CASSLVARTSNGYTF.

The CDR3 reads CASTIYGSDTQYF. The CDR3 DNA is TGTGCCAGCACCATTTACGGGTCGGATACGCAGTATTTT. The chain uses TRBV2 and TRBJ2-3; D is undetermined. The ends were cut back, 7 bases at V and 6 bases at J, with 14 bases in the middle. Per germline, CDR1 SNHLY and CDR2 FYNNEI. CDR3 length equals 13 residues.

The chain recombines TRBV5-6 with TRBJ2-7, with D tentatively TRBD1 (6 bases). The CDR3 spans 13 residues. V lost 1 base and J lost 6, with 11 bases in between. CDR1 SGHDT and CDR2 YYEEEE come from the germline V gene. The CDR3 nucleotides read TGTGCCAGCAGCTTGAACAGGGTTACCGAGCAGTACTTC. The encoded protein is CASSLNRVTEQYF.

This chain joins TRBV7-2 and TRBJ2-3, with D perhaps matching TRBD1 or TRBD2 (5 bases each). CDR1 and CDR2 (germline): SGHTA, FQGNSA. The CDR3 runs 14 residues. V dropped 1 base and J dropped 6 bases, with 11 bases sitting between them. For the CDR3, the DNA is TGTGCCAGCAGCTTAGAGAAGGGGACGGATACGCAGTATTTT. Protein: CASSLEKGTDTQYF.

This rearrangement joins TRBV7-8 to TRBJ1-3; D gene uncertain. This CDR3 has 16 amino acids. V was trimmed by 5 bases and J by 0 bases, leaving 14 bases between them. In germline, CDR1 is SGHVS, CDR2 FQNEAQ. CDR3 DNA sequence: TGTGCCAGCAGCCCTACAAGACTAAACTCTGGAAACACCATATATTTT. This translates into CASSPTRLNSGNTIYF.

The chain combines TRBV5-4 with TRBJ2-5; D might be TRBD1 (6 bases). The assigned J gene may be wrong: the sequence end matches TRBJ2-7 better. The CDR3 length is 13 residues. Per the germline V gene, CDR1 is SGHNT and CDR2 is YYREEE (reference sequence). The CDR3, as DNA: TGTGCCAGCAGCATCAGGGGACGCGACGAGCAGTACTTC. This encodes CASSIRGRDEQYF.

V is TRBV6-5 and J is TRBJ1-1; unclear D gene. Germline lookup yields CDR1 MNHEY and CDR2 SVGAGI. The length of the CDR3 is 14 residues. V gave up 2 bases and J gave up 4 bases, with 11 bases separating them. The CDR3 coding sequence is TGTGCCAGCAGTTACAGCAAACGGGGCACTGAAGCTTTCTTT. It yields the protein CASSYSKRGTEAFF.

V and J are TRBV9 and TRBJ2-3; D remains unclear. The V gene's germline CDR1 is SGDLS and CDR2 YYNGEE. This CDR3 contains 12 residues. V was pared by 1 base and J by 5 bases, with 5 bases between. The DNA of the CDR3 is TGTGCCAGCAGCGTAAACGAAGATACGCAGTATTTT. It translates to CASSVNEDTQYF. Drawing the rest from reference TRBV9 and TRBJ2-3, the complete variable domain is DSGVTQTPKHLITATGQRVTLRCSPRSGDLSVYWYQQSLDQGLQFLIQYYNGEERAKGNILERFSAQQFPDLHSELNLSSLELGDSALYFCASSVNEDTQYFGPGTRLTVL.

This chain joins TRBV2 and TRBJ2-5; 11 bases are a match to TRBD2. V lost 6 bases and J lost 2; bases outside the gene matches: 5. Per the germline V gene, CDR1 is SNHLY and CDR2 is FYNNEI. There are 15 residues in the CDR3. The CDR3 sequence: CASSGLAGEQETQYF. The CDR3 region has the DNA TGTGCCAGCAGCGGACTAGCGGGCGAACAAGAGACCCAGTACTTC.

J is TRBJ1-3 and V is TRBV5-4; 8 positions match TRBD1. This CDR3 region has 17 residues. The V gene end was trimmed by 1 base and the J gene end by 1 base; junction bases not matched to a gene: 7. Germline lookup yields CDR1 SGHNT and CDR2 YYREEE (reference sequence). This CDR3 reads CASSLWGTGTSGNTIYF. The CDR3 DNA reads TGTGCCAGCAGCTTGTGGGGGACAGGAACATCTGGAAACACCATATATTTT.

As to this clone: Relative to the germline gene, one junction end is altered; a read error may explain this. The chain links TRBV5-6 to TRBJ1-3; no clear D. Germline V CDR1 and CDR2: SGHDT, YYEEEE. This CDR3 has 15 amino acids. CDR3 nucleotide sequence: TGTGCCAGCAGCTTGGAAGGGAGGGCTAGCCCTCCGGTCAATTTT. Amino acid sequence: CASSLEGRASPPVNF.

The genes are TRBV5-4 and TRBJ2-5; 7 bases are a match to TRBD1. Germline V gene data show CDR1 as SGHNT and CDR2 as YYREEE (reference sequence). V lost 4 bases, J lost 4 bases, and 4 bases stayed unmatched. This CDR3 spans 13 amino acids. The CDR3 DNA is TGTGCCAGCAGCCCTACAGGGGTAGAGACCCAGTACTTC. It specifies CASSPTGVETQYF.

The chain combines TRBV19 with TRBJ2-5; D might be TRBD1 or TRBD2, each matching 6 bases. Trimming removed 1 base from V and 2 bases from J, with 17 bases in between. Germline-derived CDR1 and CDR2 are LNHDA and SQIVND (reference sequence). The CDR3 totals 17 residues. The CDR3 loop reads CASSIGSGAGFQETQYF. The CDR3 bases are TGTGCCAGTAGTATAGGGTCGGGGGCCGGTTTTCAAGAGACCCAGTACTTC.

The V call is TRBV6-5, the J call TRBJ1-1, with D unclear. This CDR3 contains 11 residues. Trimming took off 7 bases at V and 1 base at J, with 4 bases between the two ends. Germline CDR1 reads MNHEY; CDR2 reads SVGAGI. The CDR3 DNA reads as TGTGCCAGCACGGGGAACACTGAAGCTTTCTTT. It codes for CASTGNTEAFF.

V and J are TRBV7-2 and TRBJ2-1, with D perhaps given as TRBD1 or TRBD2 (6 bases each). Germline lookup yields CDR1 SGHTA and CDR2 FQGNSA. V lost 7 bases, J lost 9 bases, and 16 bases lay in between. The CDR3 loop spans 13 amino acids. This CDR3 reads CASMRGAAGEQFF. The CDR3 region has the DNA TGTGCCAGCATGAGGGGGGCGGCTGGTGAGCAGTTCTTC.

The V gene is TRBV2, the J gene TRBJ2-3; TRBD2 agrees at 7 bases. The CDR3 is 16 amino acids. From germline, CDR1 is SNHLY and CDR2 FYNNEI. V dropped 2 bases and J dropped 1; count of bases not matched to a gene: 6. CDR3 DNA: TGTGCCAGCAGTGAAATTGCGGGGGTGGGCACAGATACGCAGTATTTT. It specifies CASSEIAGVGTDTQYF.

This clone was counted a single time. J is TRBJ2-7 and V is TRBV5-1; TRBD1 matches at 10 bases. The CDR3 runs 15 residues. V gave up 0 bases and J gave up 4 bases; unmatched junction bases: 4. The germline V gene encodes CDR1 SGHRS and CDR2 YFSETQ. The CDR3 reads CASSLVQDRGYEQYF. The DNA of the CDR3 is TGCGCCAGCAGCTTGGTACAGGACAGGGGGTACGAGCAGTACTTC.

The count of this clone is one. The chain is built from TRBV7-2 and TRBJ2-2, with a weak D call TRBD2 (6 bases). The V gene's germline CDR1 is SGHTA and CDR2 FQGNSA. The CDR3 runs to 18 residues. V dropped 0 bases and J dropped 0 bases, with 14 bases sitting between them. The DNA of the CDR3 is TGTGCCAGCAGCTTAGCGATTGCCTGGGGGGCGAACACCGGGGAGCTGTTTTTT. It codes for CASSLAIAWGANTGELFF.

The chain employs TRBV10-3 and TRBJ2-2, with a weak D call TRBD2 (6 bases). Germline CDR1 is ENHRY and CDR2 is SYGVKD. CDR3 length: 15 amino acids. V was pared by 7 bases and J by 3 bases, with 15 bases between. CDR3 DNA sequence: TGTGCCATCACCTCGACTAGTGGTCACACCGGGGAGCTGTTTTTT. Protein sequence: CAITSTSGHTGELFF.

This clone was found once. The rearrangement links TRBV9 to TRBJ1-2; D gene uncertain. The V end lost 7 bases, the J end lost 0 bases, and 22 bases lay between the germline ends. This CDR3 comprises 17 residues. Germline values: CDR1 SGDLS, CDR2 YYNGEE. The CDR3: CASFGGWREGANYGYTF. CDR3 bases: TGTGCCAGCTTCGGAGGGTGGCGGGAAGGAGCTAACTATGGCTACACCTTC.